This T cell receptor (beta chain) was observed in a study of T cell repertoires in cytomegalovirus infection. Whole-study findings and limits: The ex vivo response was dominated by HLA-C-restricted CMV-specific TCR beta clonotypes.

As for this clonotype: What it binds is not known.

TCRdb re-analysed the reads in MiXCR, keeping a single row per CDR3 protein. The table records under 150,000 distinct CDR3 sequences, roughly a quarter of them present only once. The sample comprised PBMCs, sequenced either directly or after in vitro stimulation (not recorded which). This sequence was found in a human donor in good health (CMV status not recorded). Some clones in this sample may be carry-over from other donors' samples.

This chain's CDR3 is CASNTGGGEQYF. CDR3 DNA: TGTGCCAGCAATACAGGGGGCGGTGAGCAGTACTTC. The chain joins TRBV27 to TRBJ2-7; 9 nucleotides line up with TRBD1. CDR3 length: 12 residues. With 7 bases clipped from V and 7 bases from J, the junction kept 5 bases outside the gene matches. The V gene's germline CDR1 is MNHEY and CDR2 SMNVEV (reference sequence).